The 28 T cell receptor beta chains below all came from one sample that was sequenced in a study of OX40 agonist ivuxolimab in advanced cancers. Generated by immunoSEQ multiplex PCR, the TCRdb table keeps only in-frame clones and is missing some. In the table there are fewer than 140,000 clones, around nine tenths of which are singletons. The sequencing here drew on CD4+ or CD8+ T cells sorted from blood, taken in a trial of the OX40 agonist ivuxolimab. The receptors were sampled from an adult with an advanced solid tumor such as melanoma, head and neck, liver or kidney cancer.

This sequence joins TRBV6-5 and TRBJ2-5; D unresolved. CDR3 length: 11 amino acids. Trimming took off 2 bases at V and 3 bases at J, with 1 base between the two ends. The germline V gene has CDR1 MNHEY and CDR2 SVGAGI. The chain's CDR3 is CASSYKETQYF. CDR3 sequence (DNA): TGTGCCAGCAGTTACAAAGAGACCCAGTACTTC.

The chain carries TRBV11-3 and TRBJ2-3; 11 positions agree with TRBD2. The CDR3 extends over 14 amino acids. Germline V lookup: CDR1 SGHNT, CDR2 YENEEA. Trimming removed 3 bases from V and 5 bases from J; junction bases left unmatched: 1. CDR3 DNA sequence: TGTGCCAGCAGCTTGACTAGCGGGGAAGATACGCAGTATTTT. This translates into CASSLTSGEDTQYF.

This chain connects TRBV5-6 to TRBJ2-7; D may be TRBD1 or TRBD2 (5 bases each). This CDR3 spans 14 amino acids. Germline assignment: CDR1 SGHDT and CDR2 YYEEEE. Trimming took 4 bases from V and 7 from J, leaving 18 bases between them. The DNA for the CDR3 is TGTGCCAGCAGCCTCCCCGGGGCCGGTGGAGAGCAGTACTTC. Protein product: CASSLPGAGGEQYF.

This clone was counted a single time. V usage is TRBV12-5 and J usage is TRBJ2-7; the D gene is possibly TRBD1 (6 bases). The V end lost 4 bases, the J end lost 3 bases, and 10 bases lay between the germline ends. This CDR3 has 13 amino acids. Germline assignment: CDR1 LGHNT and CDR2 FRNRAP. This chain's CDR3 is CASGSGEGYEQYF. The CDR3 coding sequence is TGTGCTAGTGGTTCAGGGGAAGGCTACGAGCAGTACTTC.

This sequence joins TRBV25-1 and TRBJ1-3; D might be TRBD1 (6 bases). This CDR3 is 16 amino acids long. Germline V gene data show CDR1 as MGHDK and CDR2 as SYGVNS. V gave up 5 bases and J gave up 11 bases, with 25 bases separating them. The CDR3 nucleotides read TGTGCCAGCAGTCCGTGGGGTGGGGGGCCCCCGGCCGCCATATATTTT. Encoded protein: CASSPWGGGPPAAIYF.

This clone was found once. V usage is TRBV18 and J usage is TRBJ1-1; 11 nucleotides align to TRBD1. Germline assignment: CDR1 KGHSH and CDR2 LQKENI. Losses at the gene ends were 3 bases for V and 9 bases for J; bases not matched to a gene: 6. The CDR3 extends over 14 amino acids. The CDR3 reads CASSPLGQGVKAFF. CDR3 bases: TGTGCCAGCTCACCCCTGGGACAGGGGGTTAAAGCTTTCTTT. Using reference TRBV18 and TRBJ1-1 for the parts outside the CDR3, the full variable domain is NAGVMQNPRHLVRRRGQEARLRCSPMKGHSHVYWYRQLPEEGLKFMVYLQKENIIDESGMPKERFSAEFPKEGPSILRIQQVVRGDSAAYFCASSPLGQGVKAFFGQGTRLTVV.

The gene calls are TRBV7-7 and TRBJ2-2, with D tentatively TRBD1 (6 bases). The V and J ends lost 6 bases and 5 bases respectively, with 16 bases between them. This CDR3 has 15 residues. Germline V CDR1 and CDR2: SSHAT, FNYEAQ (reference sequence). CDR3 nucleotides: TGTGCCAGCAGTCCCGGACAGCTGGGGACCGGGGAGCTGTTTTTT. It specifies CASSPGQLGTGELFF.

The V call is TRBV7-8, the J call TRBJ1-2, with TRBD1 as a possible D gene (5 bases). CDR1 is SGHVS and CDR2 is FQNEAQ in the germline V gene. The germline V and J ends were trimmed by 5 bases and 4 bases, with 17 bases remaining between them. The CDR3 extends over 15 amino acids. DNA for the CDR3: TGTGCCAGCAGCCTTATGGGAGGGACGAGCTATGGCTACACCTTC. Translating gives CASSLMGGTSYGYTF.

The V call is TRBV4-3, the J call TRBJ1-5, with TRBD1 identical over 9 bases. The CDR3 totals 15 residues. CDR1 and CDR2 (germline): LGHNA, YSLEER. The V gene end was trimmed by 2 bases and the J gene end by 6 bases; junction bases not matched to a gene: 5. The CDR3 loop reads CASSQRTGAGQPQHF. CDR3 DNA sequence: TGCGCCAGCAGCCAACGGACAGGGGCCGGTCAGCCCCAGCATTTT.

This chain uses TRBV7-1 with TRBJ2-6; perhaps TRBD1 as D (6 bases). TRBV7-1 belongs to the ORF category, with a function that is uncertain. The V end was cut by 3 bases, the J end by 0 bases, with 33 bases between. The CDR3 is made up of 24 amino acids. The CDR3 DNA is TGTGCCAGCAGCTCGCCGGGGAACGTGGGCAGGGGCCGGGAATCGAGCTCTGGGGCCAACGTCCTGACTTTC. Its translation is CASSSPGNVGRGRESSSGANVLTF.

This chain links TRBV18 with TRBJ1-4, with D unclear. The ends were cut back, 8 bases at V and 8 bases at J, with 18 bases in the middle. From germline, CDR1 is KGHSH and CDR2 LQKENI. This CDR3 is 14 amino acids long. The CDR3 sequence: CASQPGRTREKLFF. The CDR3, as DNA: TGTGCCAGCCAACCCGGACGAACTAGGGAAAAACTGTTTTTT.

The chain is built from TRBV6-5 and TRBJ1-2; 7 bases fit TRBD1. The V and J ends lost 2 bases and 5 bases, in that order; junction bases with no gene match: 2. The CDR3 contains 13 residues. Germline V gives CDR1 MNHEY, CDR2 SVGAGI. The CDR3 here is CASSYQGGYGYTF. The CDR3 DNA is TGTGCCAGCAGTTACCAGGGGGGGTATGGCTACACCTTC.

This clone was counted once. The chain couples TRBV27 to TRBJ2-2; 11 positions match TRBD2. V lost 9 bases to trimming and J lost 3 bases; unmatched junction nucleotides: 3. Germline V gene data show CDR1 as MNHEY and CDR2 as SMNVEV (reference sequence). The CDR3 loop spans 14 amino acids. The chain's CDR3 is CASKLAGDTGELFF. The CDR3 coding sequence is TGTGCCAGTAAACTAGCGGGGGACACCGGGGAGCTGTTTTTT.

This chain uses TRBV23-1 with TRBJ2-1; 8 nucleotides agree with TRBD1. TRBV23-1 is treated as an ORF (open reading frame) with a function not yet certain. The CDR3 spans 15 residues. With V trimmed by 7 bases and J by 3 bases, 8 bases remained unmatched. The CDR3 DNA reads TGCGCCAGCAACCTCGACAGGGGAATCTACAATGAGCAGTTCTTC. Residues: CASNLDRGIYNEQFF.

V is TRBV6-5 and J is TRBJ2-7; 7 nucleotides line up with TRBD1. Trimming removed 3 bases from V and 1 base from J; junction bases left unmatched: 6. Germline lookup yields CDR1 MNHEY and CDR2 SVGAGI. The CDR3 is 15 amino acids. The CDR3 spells CASSYQRQGSYEQYF. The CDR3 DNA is TGTGCCAGCAGTTATCAGAGACAGGGATCCTACGAGCAGTACTTC.

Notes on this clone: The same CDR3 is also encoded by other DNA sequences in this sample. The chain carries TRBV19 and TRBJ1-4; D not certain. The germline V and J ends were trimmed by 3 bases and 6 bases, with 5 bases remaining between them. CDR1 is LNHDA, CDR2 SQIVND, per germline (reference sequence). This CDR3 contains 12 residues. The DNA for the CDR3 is TGTGCCAGTAGTATCGGGTATGAAAAACTGTTTTTT. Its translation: CASSIGYEKLFF.

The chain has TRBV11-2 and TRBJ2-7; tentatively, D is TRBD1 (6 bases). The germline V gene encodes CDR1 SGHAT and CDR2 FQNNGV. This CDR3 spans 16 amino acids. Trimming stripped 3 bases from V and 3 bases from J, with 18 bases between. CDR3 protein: CASSLGSPGHLYEQYF. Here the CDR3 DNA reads TGTGCCAGCAGCTTGGGGTCCCCGGGACATCTCTACGAGCAGTACTTC.

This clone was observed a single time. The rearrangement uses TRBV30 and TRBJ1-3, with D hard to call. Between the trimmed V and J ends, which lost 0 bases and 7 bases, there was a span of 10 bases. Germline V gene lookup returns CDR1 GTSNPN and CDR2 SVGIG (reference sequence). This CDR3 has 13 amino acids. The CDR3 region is CAWSVIYGNTIYF. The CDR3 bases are TGTGCCTGGAGTGTGATATATGGGAACACCATATATTTT.

The CDR3 nucleotides read TGCAGTGCCCAGTATGGCTACACCTTC. Amino acid sequence: CSAQYGYTF. The chain employs TRBV20-1 and TRBJ1-2; the D is unclear. The CDR3 has 9 amino acids. Trimming took off 6 bases at V and 5 bases at J, with 4 bases between the two ends. In germline, CDR1 is DFQATT, CDR2 SNEGSKA (reference sequence).

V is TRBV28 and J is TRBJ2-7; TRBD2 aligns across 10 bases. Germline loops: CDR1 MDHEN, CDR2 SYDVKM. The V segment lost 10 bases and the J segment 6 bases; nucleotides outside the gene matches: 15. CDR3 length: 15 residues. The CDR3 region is CATHQTLAGVVEQYF. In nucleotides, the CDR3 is TGTGCCACCCACCAGACCCTAGCGGGGGTGGTCGAGCAGTACTTC.

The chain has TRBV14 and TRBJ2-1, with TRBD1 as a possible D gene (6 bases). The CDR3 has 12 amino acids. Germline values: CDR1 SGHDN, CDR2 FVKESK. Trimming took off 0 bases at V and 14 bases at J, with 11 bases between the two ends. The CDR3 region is CASSQDSRDKFF. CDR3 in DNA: TGTGCCAGCAGCCAAGATTCCAGGGACAAGTTCTTC.

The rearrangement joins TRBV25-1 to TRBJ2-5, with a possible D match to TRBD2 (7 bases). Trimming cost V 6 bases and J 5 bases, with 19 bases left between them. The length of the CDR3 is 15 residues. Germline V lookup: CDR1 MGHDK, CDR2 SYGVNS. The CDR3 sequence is CASSLSGQRGETQYF. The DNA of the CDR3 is TGTGCCAGCAGCCTGTCAGGACAGCGGGGCGAGACCCAGTACTTC.

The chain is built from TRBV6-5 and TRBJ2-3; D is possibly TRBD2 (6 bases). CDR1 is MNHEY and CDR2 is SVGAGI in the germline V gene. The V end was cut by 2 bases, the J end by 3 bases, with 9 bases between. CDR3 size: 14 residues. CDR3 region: CASSYGGVTDTQYF. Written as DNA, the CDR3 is TGTGCCAGCAGTTACGGCGGGGTGACAGATACGCAGTATTTT.

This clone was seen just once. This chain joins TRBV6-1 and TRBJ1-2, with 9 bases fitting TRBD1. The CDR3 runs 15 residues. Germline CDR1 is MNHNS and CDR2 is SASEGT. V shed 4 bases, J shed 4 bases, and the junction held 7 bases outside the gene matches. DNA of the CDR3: TGTGCCAGCAGTGTGGATACAGGGGGCGGCTATGGCTACACCTTC. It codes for CASSVDTGGGYGYTF.

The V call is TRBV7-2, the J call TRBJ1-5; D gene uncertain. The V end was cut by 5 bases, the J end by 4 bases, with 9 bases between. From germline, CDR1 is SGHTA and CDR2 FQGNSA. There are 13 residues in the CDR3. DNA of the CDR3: TGTGCCAGCAGCATGGACGGTAATCAGCCCCAGCATTTT. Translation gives CASSMDGNQPQHF.

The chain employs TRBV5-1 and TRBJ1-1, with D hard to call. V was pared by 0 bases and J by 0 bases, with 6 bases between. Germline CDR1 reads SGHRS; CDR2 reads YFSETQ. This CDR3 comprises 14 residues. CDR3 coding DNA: TGCGCCAGCAGCTTGGACAATATGAACACTGAAGCTTTCTTT. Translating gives CASSLDNMNTEAFF. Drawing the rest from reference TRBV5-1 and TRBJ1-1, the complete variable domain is KAGVTQTPRYLIKTRGQQVTLSCSPISGHRSVSWYQQTPGQGLQFLFEYFSETQRNKGNFPGRFSGRQFSNSRSEMNVSTLELGDSALYLCASSLDNMNTEAFFGQGTRLTVV.

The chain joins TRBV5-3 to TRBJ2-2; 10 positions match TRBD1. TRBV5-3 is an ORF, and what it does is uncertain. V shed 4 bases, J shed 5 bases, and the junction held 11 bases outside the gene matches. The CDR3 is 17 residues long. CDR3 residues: CARSVPGTGEETGELFF. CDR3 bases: TGTGCCAGAAGCGTCCCCGGGACAGGGGAGGAAACCGGGGAGCTGTTTTTT.

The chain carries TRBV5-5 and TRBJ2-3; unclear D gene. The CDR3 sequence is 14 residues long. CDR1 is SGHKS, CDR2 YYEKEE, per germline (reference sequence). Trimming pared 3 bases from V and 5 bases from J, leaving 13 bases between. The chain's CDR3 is CASSYPDSRDTQYF. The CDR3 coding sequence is TGTGCCAGCAGCTACCCGGATTCAAGAGATACGCAGTATTTT.